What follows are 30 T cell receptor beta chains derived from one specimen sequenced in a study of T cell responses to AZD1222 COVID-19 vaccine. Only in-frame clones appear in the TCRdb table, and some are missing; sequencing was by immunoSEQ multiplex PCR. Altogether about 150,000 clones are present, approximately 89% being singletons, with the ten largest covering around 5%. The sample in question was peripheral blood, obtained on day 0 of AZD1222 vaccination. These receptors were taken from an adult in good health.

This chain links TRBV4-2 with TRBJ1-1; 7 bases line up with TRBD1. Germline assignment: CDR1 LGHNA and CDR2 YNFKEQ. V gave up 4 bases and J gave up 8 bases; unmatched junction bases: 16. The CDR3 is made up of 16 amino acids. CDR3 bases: TGTGCCAGCAGCCGTACCATGGACAGGTTGGGCTCCGAAGCTTTCTTT. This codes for CASSRTMDRLGSEAFF.

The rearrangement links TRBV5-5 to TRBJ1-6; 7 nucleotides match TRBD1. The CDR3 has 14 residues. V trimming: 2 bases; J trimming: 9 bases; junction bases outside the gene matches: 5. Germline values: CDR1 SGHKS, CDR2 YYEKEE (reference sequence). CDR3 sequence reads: CASSFAQGVSPLHF. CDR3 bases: TGTGCCAGCAGCTTTGCCCAGGGGGTTTCACCCCTCCACTTT.

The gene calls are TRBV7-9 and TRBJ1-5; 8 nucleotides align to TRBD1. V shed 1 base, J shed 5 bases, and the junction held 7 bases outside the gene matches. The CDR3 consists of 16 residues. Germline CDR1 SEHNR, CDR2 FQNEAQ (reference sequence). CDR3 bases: TGTGCCAGCAGCTTAGGCAACCGGGACAGGCATCAGCCCCAGCATTTT. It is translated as CASSLGNRDRHQPQHF. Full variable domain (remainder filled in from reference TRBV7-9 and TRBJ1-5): DTGVSQNPRHKITKRGQNVTFRCDPISEHNRLYWYRQTLGQGPEFLTYFQNEAQLEKSRLLSDRFSAERPKGSFSTLEIQRTEQGDSAMYLCASSLGNRDRHQPQHFGDGTRLSIL.

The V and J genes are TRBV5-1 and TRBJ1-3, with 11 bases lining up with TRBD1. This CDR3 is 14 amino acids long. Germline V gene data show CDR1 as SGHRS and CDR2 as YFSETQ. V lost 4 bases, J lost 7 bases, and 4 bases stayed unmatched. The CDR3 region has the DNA TGCGCCAGCAGCGACGGACAGGGGGCCAACACCATATATTTT. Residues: CASSDGQGANTIYF.

The CDR3 nucleotides read TGTGCCAGCAGGGGACAGCTTAATGAAAAACTGTTTTTT. This codes for CASRGQLNEKLFF. The chain uses TRBV27 and TRBJ1-4; 7 bases line up with TRBD1. The CDR3 runs 13 residues. Germline V lookup: CDR1 MNHEY, CDR2 SMNVEV (reference sequence). The junction had 2 bases not matched to a gene; V was cut back by 6 bases and J by 4 bases.

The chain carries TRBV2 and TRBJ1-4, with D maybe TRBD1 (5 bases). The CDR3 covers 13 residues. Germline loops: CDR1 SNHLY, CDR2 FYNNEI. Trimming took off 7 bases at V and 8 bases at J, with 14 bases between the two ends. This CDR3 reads CASKTDHKEKLFF. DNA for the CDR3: TGTGCCAGCAAGACAGATCATAAGGAAAAACTGTTTTTT.

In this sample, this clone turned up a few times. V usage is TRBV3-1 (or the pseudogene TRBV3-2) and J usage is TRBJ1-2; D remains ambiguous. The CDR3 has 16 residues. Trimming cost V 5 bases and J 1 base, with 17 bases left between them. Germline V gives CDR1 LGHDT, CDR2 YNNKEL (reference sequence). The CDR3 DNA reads TGTGCCAGCAGCATCGGAAGGAGGGTGAATAACTATGGCTACACCTTC. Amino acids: CASSIGRRVNNYGYTF.

CDR3 in amino acids: CASSASGENEQFF. In DNA, the CDR3 is TGTGCCAGCAGCGCTAGCGGGGAGAATGAGCAGTTCTTC. J is TRBJ2-1 and V is TRBV21-1; the table calls TRBD2, which could not be checked here. TRBV21-1 represents a pseudogene. The length of the CDR3 is 13 residues.

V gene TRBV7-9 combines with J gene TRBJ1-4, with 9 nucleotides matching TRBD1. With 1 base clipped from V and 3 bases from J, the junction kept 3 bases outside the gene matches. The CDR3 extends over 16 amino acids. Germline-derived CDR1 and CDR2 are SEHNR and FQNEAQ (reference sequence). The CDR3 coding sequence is TGTGCCAGCAGCTTAGGGGGACAGGGAGCTAATGAAAAACTGTTTTTT. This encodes CASSLGGQGANEKLFF. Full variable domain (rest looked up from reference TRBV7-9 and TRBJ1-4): DTGVSQNPRHKITKRGQNVTFRCDPISEHNRLYWYRQTLGQGPEFLTYFQNEAQLEKSRLLSDRFSAERPKGSFSTLEIQRTEQGDSAMYLCASSLGGQGANEKLFFGSGTQLSVL.

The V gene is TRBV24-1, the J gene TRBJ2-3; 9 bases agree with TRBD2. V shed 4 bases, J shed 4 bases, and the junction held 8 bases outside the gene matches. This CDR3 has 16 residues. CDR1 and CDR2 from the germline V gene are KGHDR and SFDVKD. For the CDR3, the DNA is TGTGCCACCAGTGACTCTAGCGGGACTTGGGCAGATACGCAGTATTTT. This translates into CATSDSSGTWADTQYF.

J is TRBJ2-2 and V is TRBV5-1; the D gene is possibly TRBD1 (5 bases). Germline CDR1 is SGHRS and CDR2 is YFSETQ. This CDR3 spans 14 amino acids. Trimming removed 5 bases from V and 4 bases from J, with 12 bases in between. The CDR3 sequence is CASRSDTFTGELFF. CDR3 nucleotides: TGCGCCAGCAGATCGGACACCTTCACCGGGGAGCTGTTTTTT. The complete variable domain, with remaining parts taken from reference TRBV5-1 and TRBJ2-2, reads KAGVTQTPRYLIKTRGQQVTLSCSPISGHRSVSWYQQTPGQGLQFLFEYFSETQRNKGNFPGRFSGRQFSNSRSEMNVSTLELGDSALYLCASRSDTFTGELFFGEGSRLTVL.

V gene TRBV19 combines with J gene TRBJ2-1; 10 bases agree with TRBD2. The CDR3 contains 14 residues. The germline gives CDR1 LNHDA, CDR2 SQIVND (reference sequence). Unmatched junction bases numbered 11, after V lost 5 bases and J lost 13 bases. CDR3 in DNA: TGTGCCAGTAGTCTGGCTAGCGGGAGAGGGGAACAGTTCTTC. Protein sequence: CASSLASGRGEQFF.

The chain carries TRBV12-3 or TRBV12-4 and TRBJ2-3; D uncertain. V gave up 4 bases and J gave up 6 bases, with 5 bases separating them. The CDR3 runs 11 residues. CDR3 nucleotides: TGTGCCAGCAGTTCCCCGGATACGCAGTATTTT. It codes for CASSSPDTQYF.

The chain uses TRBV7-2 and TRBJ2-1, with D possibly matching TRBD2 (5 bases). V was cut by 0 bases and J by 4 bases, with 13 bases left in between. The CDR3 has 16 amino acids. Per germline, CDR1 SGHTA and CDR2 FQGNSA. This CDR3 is CASSLAASSLYNEQFF. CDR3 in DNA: TGTGCCAGCAGCTTAGCGGCTAGCAGCCTGTACAATGAGCAGTTCTTC.

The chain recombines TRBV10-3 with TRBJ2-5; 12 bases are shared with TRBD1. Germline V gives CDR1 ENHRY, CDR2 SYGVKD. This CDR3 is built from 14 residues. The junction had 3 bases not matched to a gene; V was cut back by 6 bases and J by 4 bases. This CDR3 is CAIRGTGGGETQYF. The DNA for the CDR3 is TGTGCCATCAGGGGGACAGGGGGCGGAGAGACCCAGTACTTC.

The CDR3, as DNA: TGTGCCAGCAGCCAAGATCAGGACAGCTCCTACGAGCAGTACTTC. Its translation: CASSQDQDSSYEQYF. The V gene is TRBV4-2, the J gene TRBJ2-7, with D perhaps matching TRBD1 (6 bases). V lost 0 bases, J lost 0 bases, and 9 bases lay in between. In germline, CDR1 is LGHNA, CDR2 YNFKEQ. The CDR3 length is 15 residues.

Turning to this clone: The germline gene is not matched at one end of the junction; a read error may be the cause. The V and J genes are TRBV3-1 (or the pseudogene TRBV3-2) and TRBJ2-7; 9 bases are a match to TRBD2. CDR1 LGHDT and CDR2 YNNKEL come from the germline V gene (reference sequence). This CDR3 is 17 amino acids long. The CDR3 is CARPHGLAGGDAGEQYF. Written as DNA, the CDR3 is TGCGCCCGCCCCCACGGACTCGCGGGGGGGGACGCCGGCGAGCAGTACTTC.

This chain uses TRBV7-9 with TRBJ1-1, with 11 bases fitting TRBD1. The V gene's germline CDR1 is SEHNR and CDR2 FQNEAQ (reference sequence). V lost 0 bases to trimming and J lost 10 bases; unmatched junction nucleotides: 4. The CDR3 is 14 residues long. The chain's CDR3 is CASSLATGTGGAFF. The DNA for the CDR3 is TGTGCCAGCAGCTTAGCCACCGGGACAGGGGGAGCTTTCTTT. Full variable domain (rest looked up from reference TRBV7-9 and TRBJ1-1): DTGVSQNPRHKITKRGQNVTFRCDPISEHNRLYWYRQTLGQGPEFLTYFQNEAQLEKSRLLSDRFSAERPKGSFSTLEIQRTEQGDSAMYLCASSLATGTGGAFFGQGTRLTVV.

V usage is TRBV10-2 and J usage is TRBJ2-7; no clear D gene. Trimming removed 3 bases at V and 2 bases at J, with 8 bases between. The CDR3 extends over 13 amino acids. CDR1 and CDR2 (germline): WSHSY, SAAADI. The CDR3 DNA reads TGCGCCAGCAGTGATCTGGGTACCTACGAGCAGTACTTC. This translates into CASSDLGTYEQYF.

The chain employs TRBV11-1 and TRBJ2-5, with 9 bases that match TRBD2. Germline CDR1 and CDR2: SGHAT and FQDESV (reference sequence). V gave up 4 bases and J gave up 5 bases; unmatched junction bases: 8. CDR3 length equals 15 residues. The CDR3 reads CASSSGIAGVETQYF. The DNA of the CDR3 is TGTGCCAGCAGCTCTGGCATAGCGGGAGTGGAGACCCAGTACTTC.

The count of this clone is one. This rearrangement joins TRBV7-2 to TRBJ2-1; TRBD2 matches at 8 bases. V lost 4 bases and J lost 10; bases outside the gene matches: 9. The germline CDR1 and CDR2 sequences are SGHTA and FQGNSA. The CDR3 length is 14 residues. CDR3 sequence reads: CASSSFGGRPEQFF. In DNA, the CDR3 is TGTGCCAGCAGCTCCTTTGGCGGGAGGCCCGAGCAGTTCTTC.

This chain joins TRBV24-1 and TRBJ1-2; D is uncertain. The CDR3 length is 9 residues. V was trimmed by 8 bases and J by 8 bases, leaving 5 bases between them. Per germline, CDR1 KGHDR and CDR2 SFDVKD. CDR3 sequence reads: CATIPGYTF. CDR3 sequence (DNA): TGTGCCACCATCCCAGGCTACACCTTC.

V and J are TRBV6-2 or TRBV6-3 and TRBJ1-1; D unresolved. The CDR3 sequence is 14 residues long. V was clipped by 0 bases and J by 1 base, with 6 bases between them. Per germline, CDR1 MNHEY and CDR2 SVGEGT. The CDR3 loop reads CASSYSSPNTEAFF. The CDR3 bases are TGTGCCAGCAGTTACTCGAGTCCGAACACTGAAGCTTTCTTT.

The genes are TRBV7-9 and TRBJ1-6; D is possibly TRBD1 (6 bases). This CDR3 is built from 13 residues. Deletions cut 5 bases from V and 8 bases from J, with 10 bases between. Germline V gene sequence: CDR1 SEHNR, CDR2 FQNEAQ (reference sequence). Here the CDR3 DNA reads TGTGCCAGCAGCATAAGGACAGATTCACCCCTCCACTTT. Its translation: CASSIRTDSPLHF.

The CDR3 is CASSLQGHYGYTF. For the CDR3, the DNA is TGTGCCAGCAGCTTACAGGGGCACTATGGCTACACCTTC. The chain uses TRBV7-9 and TRBJ1-2; the D gene is possibly TRBD1 (6 bases). The germline V and J ends were trimmed by 2 bases and 3 bases, with 7 bases remaining between them. The CDR3 totals 13 residues. CDR1 and CDR2 (germline): SEHNR, FQNEAQ (reference sequence).

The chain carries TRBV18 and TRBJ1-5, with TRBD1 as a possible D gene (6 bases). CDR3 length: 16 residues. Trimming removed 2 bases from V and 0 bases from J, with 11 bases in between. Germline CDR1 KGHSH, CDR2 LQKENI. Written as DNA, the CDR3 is TGTGCCAGCTCACCAAGGGACACCCGTAGCAATCAGCCCCAGCATTTT. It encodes CASSPRDTRSNQPQHF.

Written as DNA, the CDR3 is TGTGCCAGCAGCTTAGGGGGTCCGGGGTGGAGCTATGGCTACACCTTC. This codes for CASSLGGPGWSYGYTF. This chain links TRBV7-2 with TRBJ1-2; D is uncertain. V gave up 1 base and J gave up 4 bases, with 16 bases separating them. The CDR3 runs 16 residues. Germline values: CDR1 SGHTA, CDR2 FQGNSA. The complete variable domain, with remaining parts taken from reference TRBV7-2 and TRBJ1-2, reads GAGVSQSPSNKVTEKGKDVELRCDPISGHTALYWYRQSLGQGLEFLIYFQGNSAPDKSGLPSDRFSAERTGGSVSTLTIQRTQQEDSAVYLCASSLGGPGWSYGYTFGSGTRLTVV.

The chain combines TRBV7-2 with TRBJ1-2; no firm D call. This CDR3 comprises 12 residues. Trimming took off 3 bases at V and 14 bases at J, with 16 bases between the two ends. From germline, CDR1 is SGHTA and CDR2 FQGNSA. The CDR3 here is CASSFLATPYTF. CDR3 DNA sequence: TGTGCCAGCAGCTTCCTGGCGACACCGTATACCTTC.

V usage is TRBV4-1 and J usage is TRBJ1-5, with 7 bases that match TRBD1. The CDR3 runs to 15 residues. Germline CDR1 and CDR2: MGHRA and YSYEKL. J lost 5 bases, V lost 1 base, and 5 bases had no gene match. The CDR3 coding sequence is TGCGCCAGCAGCCAAGGATACAGGGGCGATCAGCCCCAGCATTTT. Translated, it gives CASSQGYRGDQPQHF.

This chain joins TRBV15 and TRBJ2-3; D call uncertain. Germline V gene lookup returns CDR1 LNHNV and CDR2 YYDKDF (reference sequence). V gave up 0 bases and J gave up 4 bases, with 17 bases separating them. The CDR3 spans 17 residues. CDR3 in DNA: TGTGCCACCAGCAGAGATGATCTTGCTAGAGTCGCAGATACGCAGTATTTT. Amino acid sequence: CATSRDDLARVADTQYF.